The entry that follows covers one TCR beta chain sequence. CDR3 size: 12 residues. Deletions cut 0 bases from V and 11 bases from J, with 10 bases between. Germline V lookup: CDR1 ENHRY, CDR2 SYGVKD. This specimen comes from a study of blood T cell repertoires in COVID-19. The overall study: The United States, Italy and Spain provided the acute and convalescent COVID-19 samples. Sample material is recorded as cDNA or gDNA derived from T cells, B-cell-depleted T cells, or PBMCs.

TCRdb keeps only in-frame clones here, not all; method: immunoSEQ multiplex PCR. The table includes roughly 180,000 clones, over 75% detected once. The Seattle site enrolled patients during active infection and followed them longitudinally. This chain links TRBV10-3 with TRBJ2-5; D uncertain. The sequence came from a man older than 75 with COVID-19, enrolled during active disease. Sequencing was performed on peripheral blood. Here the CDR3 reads CAISESDTVQYF. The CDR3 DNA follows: TGTGCCATCAGTGAGTCGGATACAGTTCAGTACTTC.